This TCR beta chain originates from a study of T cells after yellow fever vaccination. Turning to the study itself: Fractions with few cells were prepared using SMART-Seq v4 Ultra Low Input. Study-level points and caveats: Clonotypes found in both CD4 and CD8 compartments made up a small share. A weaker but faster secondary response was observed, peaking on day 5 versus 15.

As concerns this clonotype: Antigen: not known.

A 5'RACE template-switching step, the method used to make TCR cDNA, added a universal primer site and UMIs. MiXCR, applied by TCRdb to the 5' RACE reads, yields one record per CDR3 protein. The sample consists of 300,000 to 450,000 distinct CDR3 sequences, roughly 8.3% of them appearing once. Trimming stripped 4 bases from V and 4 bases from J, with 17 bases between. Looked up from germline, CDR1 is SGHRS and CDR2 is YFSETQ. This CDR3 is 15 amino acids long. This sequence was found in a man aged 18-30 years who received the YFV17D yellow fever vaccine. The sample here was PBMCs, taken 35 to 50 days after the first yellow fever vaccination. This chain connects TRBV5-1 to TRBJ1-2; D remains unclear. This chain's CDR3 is CASSPAHIGSYGYTF. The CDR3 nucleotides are TGCGCCAGCAGCCCGGCACATATTGGGTCCTATGGCTACACCTTC.